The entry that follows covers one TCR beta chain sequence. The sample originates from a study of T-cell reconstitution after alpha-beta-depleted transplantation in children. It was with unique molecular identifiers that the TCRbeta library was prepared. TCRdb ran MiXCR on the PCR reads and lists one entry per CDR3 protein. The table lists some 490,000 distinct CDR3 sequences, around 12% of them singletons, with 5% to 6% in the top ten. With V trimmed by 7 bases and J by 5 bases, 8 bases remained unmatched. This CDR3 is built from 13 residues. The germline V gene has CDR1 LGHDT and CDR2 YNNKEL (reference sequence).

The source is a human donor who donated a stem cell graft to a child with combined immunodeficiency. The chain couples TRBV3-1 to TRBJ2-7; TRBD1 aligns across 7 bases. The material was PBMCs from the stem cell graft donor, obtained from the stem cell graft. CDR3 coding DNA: TGTGCCAGCAACAAACAGGGGTTCGACGAGCAGTACTTC. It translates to CASNKQGFDEQYF.